A single sample is the source of the 27 T cell receptor beta chains below, sequenced in a study of vaccination effects on CD4 cells after COVID-19. Pools of viral peptides were used by the ViraFEST assay to expand antigen-specific CD4+ T cells ahead of sequencing. Following culture for roughly 10 days, CD4+ T cells were isolated. Either the BNT162b2 or mRNA-1273 vaccine was given to participants in two doses. Here immunoSEQ multiplex PCR was the method, and the copy in TCRdb shows in-frame clones only, minus some. Counted here are about 46,000 clones, nearly 75% occurring once; the ten biggest clones make up more than 12%. These receptors' targets are unknown. The starting material was CD4+ T cells from PBMCs cultured with HCoV-OC43 spike peptides, obtained after COVID-19 vaccination. The subset here: HCoV-OC43 spike overlapping peptide pool stimulation. The receptors were gathered from a human donor who received a COVID-19 vaccine.

This sequence joins TRBV6-4 and TRBJ2-2; 10 nucleotides agree with TRBD1. V lost 8 bases and J lost 0; bases outside the gene matches: 15. This CDR3 is built from 19 residues. From germline, CDR1 is MRHNA and CDR2 SNTAGT. The CDR3 loop is CASDIRDRGLFANTGELFF. The CDR3 bases are TGTGCCAGCGATATCCGGGACAGGGGTTTATTCGCGAACACCGGGGAGCTGTTTTTT.

The V gene is TRBV12-5, the J gene TRBJ2-1, with D perhaps TRBD2 (6 bases). The CDR3 runs to 12 residues. V was cut by 5 bases and J by 9 bases, with 11 bases left in between. Germline V gene data show CDR1 as LGHNT and CDR2 as FRNRAP. This chain's CDR3 is CASGLMGGEQFF. The CDR3 coding sequence is TGTGCTAGTGGTCTAATGGGGGGTGAGCAGTTCTTC.

V and J are TRBV20-1 and TRBJ2-4; weak D call: TRBD2 (5 bases). Germline assignment: CDR1 DFQATT and CDR2 SNEGSKA (reference sequence). This CDR3 contains 14 residues. V shed 3 bases and J shed 0 bases, with 9 bases lying between them. The CDR3 protein is CSASGGLAKNIQYF. The CDR3 DNA is TGCAGTGCTAGTGGCGGGCTAGCCAAAAACATTCAGTACTTC.

The rearrangement links TRBV5-1 to TRBJ2-2; 8 positions match TRBD1. This CDR3 has 18 amino acids. J lost 4 bases, V lost 1 base, and 12 bases had no gene match. Germline CDR1 SGHRS, CDR2 YFSETQ. In nucleotides, the CDR3 is TGCGCCAGCAGCTTGTTCGCCCCCGCAGGGGGCGTCACCGGGGAGCTGTTTTTT. This translates into CASSLFAPAGGVTGELFF.

This chain links TRBV5-1 with TRBJ2-1; 8 positions agree with TRBD2. V dropped 5 bases and J dropped 3; count of bases not matched to a gene: 7. Germline V gene data show CDR1 as SGHRS and CDR2 as YFSETQ. CDR3 length: 15 residues. DNA of the CDR3: TGCGCCAGCAGGCCCGGGGGGGCAGGCTACAATGAGCAGTTCTTC. It is translated as CASRPGGAGYNEQFF. Together with reference TRBV5-1 and TRBJ2-1, the CDR3 gives the full variable domain: KAGVTQTPRYLIKTRGQQVTLSCSPISGHRSVSWYQQTPGQGLQFLFEYFSETQRNKGNFPGRFSGRQFSNSRSEMNVSTLELGDSALYLCASRPGGAGYNEQFFGPGTRLTVL.

The chain combines TRBV5-1 with TRBJ2-2; 15 bases agree with TRBD2. With 4 bases clipped from V and 5 bases from J, the junction kept 12 bases outside the gene matches. Per the germline V gene, CDR1 is SGHRS and CDR2 is YFSETQ. The CDR3 is made up of 19 amino acids. The chain's CDR3 is CASSGTGLAGGQRTGELFF. The DNA of the CDR3 is TGCGCCAGCAGCGGAACGGGACTAGCGGGGGGCCAAAGGACCGGGGAGCTGTTTTTT.

This clone was seen repeatedly, ten times or more. The rearrangement links TRBV7-9 to TRBJ1-2; D gene unclear. This CDR3 has 15 residues. V was clipped by 5 bases and J by 4 bases, with 17 bases between them. Germline V lookup: CDR1 SEHNR, CDR2 FQNEAQ (reference sequence). The CDR3 region is CASSPYARTAYGYTF. The CDR3 region has the DNA TGTGCCAGCAGCCCCTACGCTCGGACGGCCTATGGCTACACCTTC.

The gene calls are TRBV2 and TRBJ1-4; 7 nucleotides agree with TRBD1. Trimming removed 8 bases from V and 6 bases from J; junction bases left unmatched: 9. Germline CDR1 reads SNHLY; CDR2 reads FYNNEI. The CDR3 sequence is 14 residues long. The DNA for the CDR3 is TGTGCCAGCTCAGAGACAGGGTCTGATGAAAAACTGTTTTTT. Its protein product is CASSETGSDEKLFF. The variable domain in full, with the rest retrieved from reference TRBV2 and TRBJ1-4, is EPEVTQTPSHQVTQMGQEVILRCVPISNHLYFYWYRQILGQKVEFLVSFYNNEISEKSEIFDDQFSVERPDGSNFTLKIRSTKLEDSAMYFCASSETGSDEKLFFGSGTQLSVL.

The chain carries TRBV6-5 and TRBJ1-1, with D hard to call. CDR1 and CDR2 (germline): MNHEY, SVGAGI. This CDR3 has 14 amino acids. The V and J ends lost 0 bases and 1 base respectively, with 6 bases between them. The CDR3 DNA reads TGTGCCAGCAGTTACTCCAGAGAGAACACTGAAGCTTTCTTT. Translating gives CASSYSRENTEAFF.

This clone was recorded only once. V gene TRBV25-1 combines with J gene TRBJ2-7; 7 bases match TRBD1. CDR1 is MGHDK, CDR2 SYGVNS, per germline. Unmatched junction bases numbered 6, after V lost 5 bases and J lost 2 bases. The CDR3 runs to 14 residues. In DNA form, the CDR3 reads TGTGCCAGCAGTAAGGGGGCAGCCGCCTACGAGCAGTACTTC. This codes for CASSKGAAAYEQYF.

This clone was detected once. The rearrangement uses TRBV4-2 and TRBJ2-5, with D perhaps given as TRBD1 or TRBD2 (6 bases each). The V end was cut by 1 base, the J end by 5 bases, with 11 bases between. This CDR3 is built from 14 residues. Germline V gene sequence: CDR1 LGHNA, CDR2 YNFKEQ. CDR3 sequence reads: CASSQVLGGETQYF. CDR3 nucleotide sequence: TGTGCCAGCAGCCAAGTACTCGGGGGCGAGACCCAGTACTTC.

The chain combines TRBV12-3 or TRBV12-4 with TRBJ2-5, with TRBD1 as a possible D gene (7 bases). The CDR3 runs 12 residues. Trimming pared 7 bases from V and 5 bases from J, leaving 11 bases between. The DNA of the CDR3 is TGTGCCAGCATACCAGGGGGGGAGACCCAGTACTTC. Residues: CASIPGGETQYF.

This clone was detected once. CDR3 in DNA: TGTGCCAGCAGCCCAGACAGGTTGAACACTGAAGCTTTCTTT. Translating gives CASSPDRLNTEAFF. This chain joins TRBV6-4 and TRBJ1-1, with D maybe TRBD1 (6 bases). CDR1 MRHNA and CDR2 SNTAGT come from the germline V gene. Trimming removed 6 bases from V and 0 bases from J, with 11 bases in between. The CDR3 extends over 14 amino acids.

The chain combines TRBV6-2 or TRBV6-3 with TRBJ2-7, with 8 bases fitting TRBD1. Germline values: CDR1 MNHEY, CDR2 SVGEGT. The V and J ends lost 3 bases and 6 bases, in that order; junction bases with no gene match: 7. CDR3 length: 14 residues. Here the CDR3 reads CASSYAQGAFEQYF. In nucleotides, the CDR3 is TGTGCCAGCAGTTATGCCCAGGGGGCGTTCGAGCAGTACTTC.

This clone has a single count. This rearrangement joins TRBV7-9 to TRBJ1-3, with D hard to call. The V and J ends lost 2 bases and 4 bases respectively, with 3 bases between them. This CDR3 has 12 amino acids. Germline V gives CDR1 SEHNR, CDR2 FQNEAQ (reference sequence). CDR3 residues: CASSLIGNTIYF. CDR3 DNA: TGTGCCAGCAGCTTAATAGGAAACACCATATATTTT. The entire variable domain, with the rest obtained from reference TRBV7-9 and TRBJ1-3, is as follows: DTGVSQNPRHKITKRGQNVTFRCDPISEHNRLYWYRQTLGQGPEFLTYFQNEAQLEKSRLLSDRFSAERPKGSFSTLEIQRTEQGDSAMYLCASSLIGNTIYFGEGSWLTVV.

The V gene is TRBV6-2 or TRBV6-3, the J gene TRBJ1-2; D call uncertain. The CDR3 is 14 amino acids. V shed 6 bases and J shed 2 bases, with 13 bases lying between them. CDR1 MNHEY and CDR2 SVGEGT come from the germline V gene. Here the CDR3 reads CASSPVKGNYGYTF. Written as DNA, the CDR3 is TGTGCCAGCAGCCCTGTAAAAGGGAACTATGGCTACACCTTC.

The chain uses TRBV10-1 and TRBJ2-1, with D maybe TRBD2 (6 bases). With 2 bases removed from V and 8 bases from J, the gap between germline ends came to 19 bases. Per germline, CDR1 WNHNN and CDR2 SYGVQD (reference sequence). The CDR3 contains 16 residues. CDR3 sequence reads: CASSENRWGDSDEQFF. As DNA, the CDR3 is TGCGCCAGCAGTGAGAATCGATGGGGGGACTCCGATGAGCAGTTCTTC.

The gene calls are TRBV12-3 or TRBV12-4 and TRBJ1-1; TRBD1 might be the D (5 bases). CDR3 size: 11 residues. V was shortened by 1 base and J by 10 bases, with 7 bases between the two germline ends. The CDR3 loop reads CASSLGGSAFF. The CDR3 nucleotides read TGTGCCAGCAGTTTAGGGGGGTCAGCTTTCTTT.

The V and J genes are TRBV6-5 and TRBJ1-5; maybe TRBD1 (5 bases). The ends were cut back, 0 bases at V and 5 bases at J, with 11 bases in the middle. This CDR3 comprises 15 residues. Germline CDR1 and CDR2: MNHEY and SVGAGI. CDR3 in DNA: TGTGCCAGCAGTTACTCAGCCAGGGACCATCAGCCCCAGCATTTT. Translation: CASSYSARDHQPQHF.

The sample holds one count of this clone. This chain links TRBV9 with TRBJ1-1, with TRBD1 matching over 9 bases. The CDR3 has 14 amino acids. Germline CDR1 is SGDLS and CDR2 is YYNGEE. The V gene end was trimmed by 7 bases and the J gene end by 1 base; junction bases not matched to a gene: 5. The CDR3 nucleotides are TGTGCCAGCGGCGGGACAGGGTCGAACACTGAAGCTTTCTTT. This sequence encodes CASGGTGSNTEAFF.

This rearrangement joins TRBV20-1 to TRBJ2-5; 9 nucleotides align to TRBD2. The germline V gene encodes CDR1 DFQATT and CDR2 SNEGSKA (reference sequence). This CDR3 is built from 16 residues. With 3 bases clipped from V and 0 bases from J, the junction kept 8 bases outside the gene matches. The CDR3 DNA reads as TGCAGTGCTAGTGCCCTACTAGCGGGTAACCAAGAGACCCAGTACTTC. Amino acids: CSASALLAGNQETQYF.

The chain is built from TRBV9 and TRBJ2-1, with D perhaps matching TRBD2 (6 bases). This CDR3 is 15 amino acids long. Germline assignment: CDR1 SGDLS and CDR2 YYNGEE. Trimming removed 0 bases at V and 5 bases at J, with 12 bases between. The CDR3 here is CASSVDPVADNEQFF. The CDR3 nucleotides read TGTGCCAGCAGCGTAGATCCTGTAGCGGACAATGAGCAGTTCTTC.

The rearrangement joins TRBV5-1 to TRBJ1-1, with no clear D. CDR1 is SGHRS and CDR2 is YFSETQ in the germline V gene. The CDR3 runs 14 residues. V was cut by 3 bases and J by 2 bases, with 11 bases left in between. CDR3 amino acids: CASSYGAGNTEAFF. Written as DNA, the CDR3 is TGCGCCAGCAGCTACGGTGCGGGAAACACTGAAGCTTTCTTT.

The V gene is TRBV2, the J gene TRBJ2-5; tentative D call: TRBD2 (6 bases). The V gene lost 0 bases and the J gene lost 3 bases, with 11 bases spanning the gap. This CDR3 comprises 15 residues. Germline V lookup: CDR1 SNHLY, CDR2 FYNNEI. DNA of the CDR3: TGTGCCAGCAGTGAAGCCCATGGGACTGAAGAGACCCAGTACTTC. Translated: CASSEAHGTEETQYF.

The chain recombines TRBV2 with TRBJ2-2; 9 nucleotides line up with TRBD1. Trimming cost V 4 bases and J 5 bases; bases outside gene matches: 8. CDR1 is SNHLY and CDR2 is FYNNEI in the germline V gene. The CDR3 runs to 16 residues. CDR3 bases: TGTGCCAGCAGTGCCTCCGGGACAGGGATGACCGGGGAGCTGTTTTTT. It encodes CASSASGTGMTGELFF. The variable domain in full, completed from reference TRBV2 and TRBJ2-2, reads EPEVTQTPSHQVTQMGQEVILRCVPISNHLYFYWYRQILGQKVEFLVSFYNNEISEKSEIFDDQFSVERPDGSNFTLKIRSTKLEDSAMYFCASSASGTGMTGELFFGEGSRLTVL.

The chain couples TRBV11-2 to TRBJ1-1; D may be TRBD1 (6 bases). This CDR3 has 11 residues. Deletions cut 4 bases from V and 11 bases from J, with 11 bases between. The V gene's germline CDR1 is SGHAT and CDR2 FQNNGV. The CDR3 DNA reads TGTGCCAGCAGCTATCGGACAGACGCTTTCTTT. It is translated as CASSYRTDAFF.

V usage is TRBV6-5 and J usage is TRBJ1-2; tentative D call: TRBD1 (5 bases). The CDR3 totals 15 residues. The ends were cut back, 8 bases at V and 3 bases at J, with 19 bases in the middle. Germline CDR1 is MNHEY and CDR2 is SVGAGI. The CDR3 nucleotides are TGTGCCAGCGGGCTTTCGGGGCTTACGGACTATGGCTACACCTTC. Protein product: CASGLSGLTDYGYTF.